This entry is about one T cell receptor beta chain. As yet, its antigen is unknown. The data were taken from a study of vaccination effects on CD4 cells after COVID-19. Viral peptide pool expansion of antigen-specific CD4+ T cells preceded sequencing in the ViraFEST assay. Following 10 days of culture, CD4+ T cells were isolated. Documented for the person is a PCR-confirmed SARS-CoV-2 infection occurring between March and December 2020. IL-2 at approximately 10 IU/ml and peptides at around 9.6 ug/ml were added to cultured PBMC, fewer than 2.5 million per well. Days 3 and 7 were when half the medium was replaced with IL-2 medium. CDR1 is LNHDA and CDR2 is SQIVND in the germline V gene (reference sequence). The CDR3 runs to 14 residues. Trimming took 0 bases from V and 0 from J, leaving 3 bases between them. Produced via immunoSEQ multiplex PCR; TCRdb's table is partial and in-frame only. The sample records more than 20,000 clones, around 75% being singletons.

General study points: Spike-reactive clones in convalescents after vaccination were chiefly newly vaccine-induced. Late post-vaccination, clones induced by infection and those induced by vaccine underwent marked clonal contraction.

The sequenced sample was CD4+ T cells from PBMCs cultured with a peptide pool, obtained before COVID-19 vaccination. The rearrangement links TRBV19 to TRBJ1-3; D is unresolved. The source of this sequence is a human donor who had a prior SARS-CoV-2 infection. CDR3 amino acids: CASSIESSGNTIYF. CDR3 coding DNA: TGTGCCAGTAGTATAGAGAGCTCTGGAAACACCATATATTTT.